Reported below is one T cell receptor (beta chain). Its target is not known. The CDR3 is 15 residues long. V gave up 2 bases and J gave up 7 bases, with 14 bases separating them. Germline lookup yields CDR1 SEHNR and CDR2 FQNEAQ (reference sequence). This record belongs to a study of post-analysis software for immune sequencing data. For the study at large: Progressive-relapsing, secondary progressive and relapsing-remitting multiple sclerosis were among the disease courses included. Broader study findings: Controls had lower frequencies than patients of four or five TRBV segments, which included TRBV5-6, TRBV5-1 and TRBV20-1. Among multiple sclerosis patients, normalized Chao1 diversity was significantly below that of controls. Same-batch samples co-clustered strongly by F measure.

TCR beta libraries were prepared from cDNA with unique molecular identifiers. Roughly 500,000 cDNA molecules were obtained per 1 to 10 million input T cells. TCRdb recomputed calls from the PCR reads with MiXCR, one row per CDR3 protein. The sample holds under 200,000 distinct CDR3 sequences; roughly 28% are singletons and the top ten take 3% to 3.5%. The sample was blood. The source of this sequence is a girl aged 2-17 years with multiple sclerosis. V usage is TRBV7-9 and J usage is TRBJ1-4; TRBD1 might be the D (5 bases). The CDR3 sequence: CASSLLGPEGEKLFF. CDR3 nucleotide sequence: TGTGCCAGCAGCTTACTGGGGCCTGAGGGTGAAAAACTGTTTTTT. Full variable domain (missing parts from reference TRBV7-9 and TRBJ1-4): DTGVSQNPRHKITKRGQNVTFRCDPISEHNRLYWYRQTLGQGPEFLTYFQNEAQLEKSRLLSDRFSAERPKGSFSTLEIQRTEQGDSAMYLCASSLLGPEGEKLFFGSGTQLSVL.